The rows below give T cell receptor beta chains drawn from one sample of a study of beta chain features in type 1 diabetes. Profiled with immunoSEQ multiplex PCR; TCRdb holds only in-frame clones, not every one. The sample comprises some 900,000 clones, 17% of which are singletons, and 0.02% to 0.025% rests with the top ten. The sequencing sample was made of naive CD4+ T cells from blood. The origin of the receptors is a woman aged 18-29 years in good health. The CDR3 runs from the conserved cysteine through the conserved F or W. D genes are given only for firm matches. Part of the rows lack a size; the others show once, few, many or a class for expanded clones.

J gene: TRBJ2-5; D gene: NA; clone size: once; V gene: TRBV14; CDR3 DNA: TGTGCCAGCAGCCGTAATTGGGAGACCCAGTACTTC; CDR3 protein: CASSRNWETQYF
J gene: TRBJ1-2; D gene: NA; clone size: NA; V gene: TRBV7-9; CDR3 DNA: TGTGCCAGCAGCCTTGGTGGGGATGGCTACACCTTC; CDR3 protein: CASSLGGDGYTF
J gene: TRBJ1-4; D gene: NA; clone size: NA; V gene: TRBV9; CDR3 DNA: TGTGCCAGCAGCCCCCGGTGGCAGAAAAATGAAAAACTGTTTTTT; CDR3 protein: CASSPRWQKNEKLFF
J gene: TRBJ2-3; D gene: NA; clone size: few; V gene: TRBV5-8; CDR3 DNA: TGTGCCAGCAGCTCGGGGATACAGACGAGCACAGATACGCAGTATTTT; CDR3 protein: CASSSGIQTSTDTQYF
J gene: TRBJ2-3; D gene: NA; clone size: NA; V gene: TRBV9; CDR3 DNA: TGTGCCAGCAGCGTAGGACCGCGGGGCCCAGATACGCAGTATTTT; CDR3 protein: CASSVGPRGPDTQYF
J gene: TRBJ2-7; D gene: TRBD2; clone size: few; V gene: TRBV5-1; CDR3 DNA: TGCGCCAGCAGCTATGGGACTAGCGCCTACCAGCAGTACTTC; CDR3 protein: CASSYGTSAYQQYF
J gene: TRBJ2-2; D gene: TRBD2; clone size: few; V gene: TRBV5-6; CDR3 DNA: TGTGCCAGCAGCTGGTTGGGTGAAGCGGGGTCCGGGCTGTTTTTT; CDR3 protein: CASSWLGEAGSGLFF
J gene: TRBJ2-7; D gene: NA; clone size: NA; V gene: TRBV7-2; CDR3 DNA: TGTGCCAGCAGCTCCACAGGGTTAAGCGAGCAGTACTTC; CDR3 protein: CASSSTGLSEQYF
J gene: TRBJ2-3; D gene: TRBD2; clone size: NA; V gene: TRBV28; CDR3 DNA: TGTGCCACCTCGCATTGGGGAGGGAGTAGCACAGATACGCAGTATTTT; CDR3 protein: CATSHWGGSSTDTQYF
J gene: TRBJ1-2; D gene: NA; clone size: NA; V gene: TRBV19; CDR3 DNA: TGTGCCAGTAGTGCTCAATACCCAGGGGACTATGGCTACACCTTC; CDR3 protein: CASSAQYPGDYGYTF
J gene: TRBJ2-7; D gene: NA; clone size: NA; V gene: TRBV11-2; CDR3 DNA: TGTGCCAGCAGCTTAGATCGGTGGGTCGAGCAGTACTTC; CDR3 protein: CASSLDRWVEQYF
J gene: TRBJ1-5; D gene: NA; clone size: few; V gene: TRBV27; CDR3 DNA: TGTGCCAGCAGAGATCAGCGAACAGGGCGCAATCAGCCCCAGCATTTT; CDR3 protein: CASRDQRTGRNQPQHF
J gene: TRBJ2-3; D gene: NA; clone size: few; V gene: TRBV7-9; CDR3 DNA: TGTGCCAGCAGCCCCGCAGCAGATACGCAGTATTTT; CDR3 protein: CASSPAADTQYF
J gene: TRBJ2-7; D gene: NA; clone size: NA; V gene: TRBV7-9; CDR3 DNA: TGTGCCAGCAGCTATGAGGGGCCCTACGAGCAGTACTTC; CDR3 protein: CASSYEGPYEQYF
J gene: TRBJ2-6; D gene: TRBD2; clone size: once; V gene: TRBV4-3; CDR3 DNA: TGCGCCAGCAGCCAAGTTAATAGCGGGGCTGGGGCCAACGTCCTGACTTTC; CDR3 protein: CASSQVNSGAGANVLTF
J gene: TRBJ2-7; D gene: TRBD2; clone size: few; V gene: TRBV6-6; CDR3 DNA: TGTGCCACCAAGACTAGCGGGAGTGCGGGAGAGCAGTACTTC; CDR3 protein: CATKTSGSAGEQYF
J gene: TRBJ2-1; D gene: TRBD1; clone size: NA; V gene: TRBV7-9; CDR3 DNA: TGTGCCAGCAGCCGAGACAAGACAGGGGTCGGCCCAGGCAATGAGCAGTTCTTC; CDR3 protein: CASSRDKTGVGPGNEQFF
J gene: TRBJ2-7; D gene: TRBD1; clone size: few; V gene: TRBV10-3; CDR3 DNA: TGTGCCATCAACCCGGGACAGGGGTACGAGCAGTACTTC; CDR3 protein: CAINPGQGYEQYF
J gene: TRBJ2-5; D gene: TRBD2; clone size: few; V gene: TRBV4-2; CDR3 DNA: TGTGCCAGCAGCCAAGATATAGCTAGCGGGGTACAAGAGACCCAGTACTTC; CDR3 protein: CASSQDIASGVQETQYF
J gene: TRBJ2-1; D gene: NA; clone size: few; V gene: TRBV7-3; CDR3 DNA: TGTGCCAGCAGCCAGGCGGCTATCAATGAGCAGTTCTTC; CDR3 protein: CASSQAAINEQFF
J gene: TRBJ2-7; D gene: NA; clone size: few; V gene: TRBV5-4; CDR3 DNA: TGTGCCAGCAGCATAGACGGACAGTCCTACGAGCAGTACTTC; CDR3 protein: CASSIDGQSYEQYF
J gene: TRBJ1-2; D gene: TRBD1; clone size: few; V gene: TRBV14; CDR3 DNA: TGTGCCAGCAGCCAACTAACGACAGGGGGTGTCCCCTATGGCTACACCTTC; CDR3 protein: CASSQLTTGGVPYGYTF
J gene: TRBJ2-5; D gene: TRBD1; clone size: NA; V gene: TRBV5-5; CDR3 DNA: TGTGCCAGCAGCTCGACAGGGGAAGAGACCCAGTACTTC; CDR3 protein: CASSSTGEETQYF